The 3 T cell receptor beta chains in this list originate from one sample, sequenced in a study of blood T cell repertoires in COVID-19. Clones were read by immunoSEQ multiplex PCR, and TCRdb kept only the in-frame ones, dropping some. In the table there are under 250,000 clones, around 83% of which are singletons. The sample comprised peripheral blood. These receptors were obtained from a man between 40 and 49 years old with active or convalescent COVID-19.

The rearrangement uses TRBV5-1 and TRBJ2-3, with 10 nucleotides matching TRBD1. J lost 0 bases, V lost 4 bases, and 5 bases had no gene match. This CDR3 contains 16 residues. Per the germline V gene, CDR1 is SGHRS and CDR2 is YFSETQ. DNA of the CDR3: TGCGCCAGCAGCGCGGGGGACAGGGGTAGCACAGATACGCAGTATTTT. Translation: CASSAGDRGSTDTQYF.

The chain combines TRBV7-2 with TRBJ1-5, with 7 bases lining up with TRBD1. V shed 5 bases and J 5 bases; nucleotides not matched to a gene: 6. Germline lookup yields CDR1 SGHTA and CDR2 FQGNSA. The CDR3 length is 14 residues. The CDR3 DNA reads TGTGCCAGCAGCCAGCGGACAGGCTATCAGCCCCAGCATTTT. It encodes CASSQRTGYQPQHF.

The chain uses TRBV11-2 and TRBJ1-6; a weak D match, TRBD1 (6 bases). Trimming shortened V by 3 bases and J by 6 bases, and 9 bases separated the two germline ends. Germline CDR1 is SGHAT and CDR2 is FQNNGV. The CDR3 is 14 residues long. The CDR3 DNA reads TGTGCCAGCAGCTTGGACAGCCCTAATTCACCCCTCCACTTT. Translating it yields CASSLDSPNSPLHF.